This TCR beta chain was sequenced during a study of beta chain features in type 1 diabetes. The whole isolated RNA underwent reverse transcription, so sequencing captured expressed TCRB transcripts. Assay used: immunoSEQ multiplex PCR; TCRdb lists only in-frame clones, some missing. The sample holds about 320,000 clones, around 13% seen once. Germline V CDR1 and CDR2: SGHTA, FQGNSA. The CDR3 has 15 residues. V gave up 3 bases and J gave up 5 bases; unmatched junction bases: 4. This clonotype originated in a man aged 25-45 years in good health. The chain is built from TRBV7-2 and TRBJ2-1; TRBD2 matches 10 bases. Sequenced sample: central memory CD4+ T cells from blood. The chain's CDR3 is CASSFSGGAHNEQFF. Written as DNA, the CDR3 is TGTGCCAGCAGCTTCAGCGGGGGGGCACACAATGAGCAGTTCTTC. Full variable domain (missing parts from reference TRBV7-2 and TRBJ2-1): GAGVSQSPSNKVTEKGKDVELRCDPISGHTALYWYRQSLGQGLEFLIYFQGNSAPDKSGLPSDRFSAERTGGSVSTLTIQRTQQEDSAVYLCASSFSGGAHNEQFFGPGTRLTVL.